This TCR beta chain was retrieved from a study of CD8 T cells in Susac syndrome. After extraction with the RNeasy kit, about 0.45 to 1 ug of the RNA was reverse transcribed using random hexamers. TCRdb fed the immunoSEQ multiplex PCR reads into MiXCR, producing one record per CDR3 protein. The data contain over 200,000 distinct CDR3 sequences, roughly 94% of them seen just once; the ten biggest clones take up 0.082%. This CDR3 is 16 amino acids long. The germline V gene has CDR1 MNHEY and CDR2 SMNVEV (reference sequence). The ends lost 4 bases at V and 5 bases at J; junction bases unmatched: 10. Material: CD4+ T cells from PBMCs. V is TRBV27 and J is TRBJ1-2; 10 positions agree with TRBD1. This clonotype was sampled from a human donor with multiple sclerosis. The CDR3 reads CASSSPRPGQGYGYTF. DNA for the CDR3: TGTGCCAGCAGTTCCCCCCGACCGGGACAGGGGTATGGCTACACCTTC.